This T cell receptor (beta chain) stems from a study of OX40 agonist ivuxolimab in advanced cancers. Study in general: Three patients, one with hepatocellular carcinoma and two with cutaneous melanoma, responded partially.

TCRdb keeps only in-frame clones here, not all; method: immunoSEQ multiplex PCR. The table has around 100,000 clones, about nine tenths seen once; the top ten hold more than 0.25%. Autoimmune disease history or systemic immunosuppression led to patients being barred. Germline CDR1 and CDR2: SGHTA and FQGNSA. The CDR3 totals 16 residues. With 5 bases clipped from V and 6 bases from J, the junction kept 10 bases outside the gene matches. Sequences were derived from CD4+ or CD8+ T cells sorted from blood, sampled in a trial of the OX40 agonist ivuxolimab. The chain employs TRBV7-2 and TRBJ2-2; the match to TRBD2 covers 9 bases. The receptor comes from an adult with an advanced solid tumor such as melanoma, head and neck, liver or kidney cancer. CDR3 sequence: CASSAQLAGVPGELFF. The DNA of the CDR3 is TGTGCCAGCAGCGCCCAGTTAGCGGGAGTCCCCGGGGAGCTGTTTTTT.